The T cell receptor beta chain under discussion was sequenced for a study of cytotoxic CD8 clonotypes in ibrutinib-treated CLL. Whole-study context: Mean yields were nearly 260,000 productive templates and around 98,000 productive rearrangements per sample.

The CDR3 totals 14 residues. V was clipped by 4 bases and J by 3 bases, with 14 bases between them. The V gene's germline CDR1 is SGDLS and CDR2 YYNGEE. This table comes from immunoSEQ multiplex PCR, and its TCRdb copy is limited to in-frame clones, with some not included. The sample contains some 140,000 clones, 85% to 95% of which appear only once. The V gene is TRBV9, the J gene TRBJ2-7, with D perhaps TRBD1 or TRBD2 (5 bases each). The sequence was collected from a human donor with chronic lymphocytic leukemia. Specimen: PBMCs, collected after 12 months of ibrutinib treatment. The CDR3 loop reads CASSTLGDGYEQYF. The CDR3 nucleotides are TGTGCCAGCAGCACCTTGGGGGACGGCTACGAGCAGTACTTC.